This is a list of T cell receptor beta chains from one sample in a study of neoadjuvant anti-PD-1 for oral cavity cancer. Using immunoSEQ multiplex PCR, the repertoire was profiled, and TCRdb retains in-frame clones only, with some absent. The repertoire has approximately 14,000 clones, 60% to 70% of them found once; the top ten carry approximately 2.1%. This specimen was PBMCs, taken before nivolumab (anti-PD-1) treatment. The source is a person between 40 and 79 years old with oral cavity squamous cell carcinoma. CDR3s leave out the opening cysteine and the closing phenylalanine or tryptophan. The order of the fields is clone size, V gene, J gene, CDR3 protein. A clone size is listed for some rows: how often the clone was seen (once, few, many), or a class if it is expanded.

-	TRBV27	TRBJ1-5	ASRSRQAGNQPQH
few	TRBV5-5	TRBJ2-7	ASSLGSAGGGYEQY
once	TRBV7-8	TRBJ1-4	ASSLGGFGEKLF
few	TRBV11-2	TRBJ2-1	ASTGNRDAYNEQF
-	TRBV4-1	TRBJ2-3	ASSQDPSRLAPSTDTQY
-	TRBV27	TRBJ1-1	ASSLLQQNTEAF
-	TRBV10-2	TRBJ2-1	ASLDSNNEQF
-	TRBV9	TRBJ1-2	ASSGDGNYGYT
few	TRBV6-1	TRBJ1-2	ASRGTGYDGYT
few	TRBV4-2	TRBJ2-7	ASSRGTEGLSSYEQY
few	TRBV28	TRBJ1-6	ASSLRQDLLVFPLH
few	TRBV19	TRBJ2-2	ASSIDRAIGELF
few	TRBV7-9	TRBJ1-5	ASIPPGGSTQH
once	TRBV6-6	TRBJ2-7	ASSYSRGQGASEQY
-	TRBV7-6	TRBJ2-2	ASSLASNTGELF
few	TRBV5-1	TRBJ1-3	ASSLASGNSGNTIY
-	TRBV5-1	TRBJ2-3	ASSPDLRGTQY
-	TRBV18	TRBJ2-2	ASSSGISTGGELF
-	TRBV11-2	TRBJ2-7	ASSPLGSIYEQY
-	TRBV5-6	TRBJ2-1	ASSYTSGTGSLLF
-	TRBV29-1	TRBJ1-5	SVGERPQH
few	TRBV7-8	TRBJ1-2	ASSLLQGPSRGYT
-	TRBV7-9	TRBJ2-3	ASSLWTSGGAVQD
-	TRBV4-2	TRBJ2-1	ASSQDSFQGSYNEQF
-	TRBV19	TRBJ1-3	ASSRQVLSSSGNTIY
few	TRBV18	TRBJ2-2	ASAIAAPPPGELF
-	TRBV5-1	TRBJ1-1	ASSQGDMNTEAF
-	TRBV29-1	TRBJ1-1	SVAGHMNTEAF
-	TRBV18	TRBJ2-3	ASSREGGLADTQY
-	TRBV11-3	TRBJ1-1	ASSSGPNTEAF
-	TRBV19	TRBJ2-3	ASSPSWTGGRDTQY
-	TRBV30	TRBJ2-3	AWSSGVDTQY
-	TRBV27	TRBJ2-3	ASSWTGGTDTQY
-	TRBV19	TRBJ2-1	ASSLAGGPNYNEQF
few	TRBV7-8	TRBJ2-7	ASSPRDRGINEQY
-	TRBV5-8	TRBJ1-5	ASSLFTGDGNNQPQH
once	TRBV5-6	TRBJ1-3	ASSFGTLTGNTIY
-	TRBV7-3	TRBJ2-2	ASSYLGVAGELF
few	TRBV28	TRBJ1-5	ASSFLRSSSSNQPQH
-	TRBV28	TRBJ2-1	ASSLGEGNEQF
-	TRBV6-5	TRBJ1-1	ASSSGGGTEAF
once	TRBV7-8	TRBJ2-4	ASSLTGQVLAKNIQY
-	TRBV30	TRBJ2-2	AWSVLGEPGGTGELF
-	TRBV5-4	TRBJ2-7	ASSHRLAGGPYEQY
-	TRBV7-7	TRBJ1-6	ASSLEGRNSPLH
-	TRBV5-6	TRBJ1-2	ASSIDRERIRGGYT